The next 15 T cell receptor beta chains were all read from a single sample in a study of cytomegalovirus exposure and HLA in healthy donors. TCRdb's copy holds only in-frame clones and misses some; the assay was immunoSEQ multiplex PCR. The repertoire includes some 110,000 clones, roughly 82% of them detected once, and over 4% sits in the top ten. The sequencing sample was made of PBMCs. The origin of the receptors is a man between 18 and 35 years old in good health and CMV-seronegative.

There are a few counts of this clone. The chain employs TRBV19 and TRBJ1-1; D is perhaps TRBD1 (6 bases). The germline V gene encodes CDR1 LNHDA and CDR2 SQIVND (reference sequence). The CDR3 consists of 13 residues. V lost 3 bases to trimming and J lost 4 bases, with 9 bases between them. The CDR3 spells CASSMGHGTEAFF. In DNA form, the CDR3 reads TGTGCCAGTAGTATGGGACACGGCACTGAAGCTTTCTTT.

The CDR3 region is CASSSRGGRGAFF. DNA of the CDR3: TGTGCCAGCAGCTCTCGAGGAGGGAGGGGAGCTTTCTTT. The chain is built from TRBV13 and TRBJ1-1; tentatively, D is TRBD1 (5 bases). Germline V gene data show CDR1 as PRHDT and CDR2 as FYEKMQ (reference sequence). CDR3 length: 13 residues. Deletions cut 4 bases from V and 10 bases from J, with 16 bases between.

The genes are TRBV2 and TRBJ2-3; 7 bases match TRBD1. The CDR3 extends over 13 amino acids. Germline loops: CDR1 SNHLY, CDR2 FYNNEI. V gave up 6 bases and J gave up 6 bases; unmatched junction bases: 6. CDR3 in amino acids: CASSYYRGDTQYF. CDR3 in DNA: TGTGCCAGCAGCTATTACAGGGGTGATACGCAGTATTTT. Full variable domain (remainder filled in from reference TRBV2 and TRBJ2-3): EPEVTQTPSHQVTQMGQEVILRCVPISNHLYFYWYRQILGQKVEFLVSFYNNEISEKSEIFDDQFSVERPDGSNFTLKIRSTKLEDSAMYFCASSYYRGDTQYFGPGTRLTVL.

The rearrangement uses TRBV6-1 and TRBJ2-1, with no clear D. The CDR3 is made up of 13 amino acids. CDR1 and CDR2 (germline): MNHNS, SASEGT. Deletions cut 7 bases from V and 9 bases from J, with 16 bases between. The CDR3 loop is CASKPERGGEQFF. CDR3 bases: TGTGCCAGCAAACCCGAGCGAGGTGGTGAGCAGTTCTTC.

The chain recombines TRBV29-1 with TRBJ2-1, with 15 bases fitting TRBD2. The germline gives CDR1 SQVTM, CDR2 ANQGSEA. The CDR3 runs 23 residues. The J segment lost 0 bases and the V segment lost 1 base, leaving 19 bases of the junction unmatched. The CDR3 sequence is CSVEGGRDRPRTSGRASYNEQFF. The CDR3, as DNA: TGCAGCGTTGAAGGAGGAAGGGACAGGCCCCGGACTAGCGGGAGGGCCTCCTACAATGAGCAGTTCTTC.

In DNA, the CDR3 is TGTGCCAGCAGTGGCTGGCAGAACACTGAAGCTTTCTTT. Residues: CASSGWQNTEAFF. The J gene is TRBJ1-1, the V gene TRBV2; D remains ambiguous. V shed 4 bases and J shed 1 base, with 7 bases lying between them. The CDR3 loop spans 13 amino acids. Per germline, CDR1 SNHLY and CDR2 FYNNEI. Based on the CDR3 plus reference TRBV2 and TRBJ1-1, the full variable domain is EPEVTQTPSHQVTQMGQEVILRCVPISNHLYFYWYRQILGQKVEFLVSFYNNEISEKSEIFDDQFSVERPDGSNFTLKIRSTKLEDSAMYFCASSGWQNTEAFFGQGTRLTVV.

The J gene is TRBJ2-6, the V gene TRBV11-3; a weak D match, TRBD2 (5 bases). Germline V gene data show CDR1 as SGHNT and CDR2 as YENEEA. V was cut by 1 base and J by 4 bases, with 5 bases left in between. This CDR3 contains 14 residues. This CDR3 reads CASSLGGGANVLTF. The CDR3 nucleotides are TGTGCCAGCAGCTTAGGAGGGGGGGCCAACGTCCTGACTTTC.

The chain uses TRBV6-1 and TRBJ1-1; D ambiguous. The ends were cut back, 2 bases at V and 0 bases at J, with 4 bases in the middle. This CDR3 is built from 13 residues. Germline V gives CDR1 MNHNS, CDR2 SASEGT. The CDR3 reads CASSEQLNTEAFF. The CDR3 bases are TGTGCCAGCAGTGAACAGTTGAACACTGAAGCTTTCTTT.

V usage is TRBV7-9 and J usage is TRBJ2-7; 8 bases agree with TRBD1. Germline CDR1 reads SEHNR; CDR2 reads FQNEAQ (reference sequence). CDR3 length equals 15 residues. V shed 5 bases and J 3 bases; nucleotides not matched to a gene: 9. The CDR3 nucleotides read TGTGCCAGCAGCCCACCAGGACAGGGACGCTACGAGCAGTACTTC. It specifies CASSPPGQGRYEQYF.

This chain uses TRBV27 with TRBJ1-1; TRBD1 might be the D (5 bases). Trimming stripped 7 bases from V and 5 bases from J, with 17 bases between. The CDR3 loop spans 14 amino acids. Germline V gene data show CDR1 as MNHEY and CDR2 as SMNVEV (reference sequence). The CDR3 loop reads CASTIRQGGTEAFF. Written as DNA, the CDR3 is TGTGCCAGCACCATAAGGCAGGGTGGAACTGAAGCTTTCTTT.

J is TRBJ2-7 and V is TRBV30; the match to TRBD1 covers 8 bases. The CDR3 has 13 residues. Germline trimming cut 3 bases from V and 3 bases from J; bases unmatched to any gene: 4. Germline assignment: CDR1 GTSNPN and CDR2 SVGIG (reference sequence). CDR3 protein: CAWRPGGNYEQYF. The CDR3 region has the DNA TGTGCCTGGAGGCCAGGGGGCAACTACGAGCAGTACTTC.

The J gene is TRBJ2-2, the V gene TRBV5-8, with TRBD1 matching 9 bases. Germline assignment: CDR1 SGHTS and CDR2 YDEGEE. Germline trimming cut 5 bases from V and 5 bases from J; bases unmatched to any gene: 7. The CDR3 has 15 residues. The CDR3, as DNA: TGTGCCAGCAGACCCTACAGGGGGCTGACCGGGGAGCTGTTTTTT. Amino acids: CASRPYRGLTGELFF.

The chain links TRBV7-8 to TRBJ1-5; D is unresolved. The ends were cut back, 5 bases at V and 2 bases at J, with 19 bases in the middle. Germline V CDR1 and CDR2: SGHVS, FQNEAQ. The CDR3 runs 17 residues. The CDR3 DNA follows: TGTGCCAGCAGCCAGACCTCTCGGGATGGGGGCAATCAGCCCCAGCATTTT. It codes for CASSQTSRDGGNQPQHF.

The rearrangement links TRBV11-2 to TRBJ2-1; 7 nucleotides agree with TRBD2. This CDR3 spans 16 amino acids. CDR1 and CDR2 (germline): SGHAT, FQNNGV. The V segment lost 5 bases and the J segment 6 bases; nucleotides outside the gene matches: 13. The CDR3 nucleotides are TGTGCCAGCAGCAAGATTGGCGGGAGATCGGGCAATGAGCAGTTCTTC. Translating it yields CASSKIGGRSGNEQFF.

The chain joins TRBV30 to TRBJ1-6; no definite D call. The V and J ends lost 0 bases and 7 bases respectively, with 10 bases between them. Germline lookup yields CDR1 GTSNPN and CDR2 SVGIG (reference sequence). The CDR3 length is 14 residues. The CDR3 sequence: CAWSVGPENSPLHF. In nucleotides, the CDR3 is TGTGCCTGGAGTGTTGGGCCAGAAAATTCACCCCTCCACTTT.